The 8 T cell receptor beta chains below all came from one sample that was sequenced in a study of blood T cell repertoires in COVID-19. Here immunoSEQ multiplex PCR was the method, and the copy in TCRdb shows in-frame clones only, minus some. The sample carries about 58,000 clones, about 86% recorded once. The material sequenced was peripheral blood. All receptors derive from a man older than 75 with COVID-19, enrolled during active disease.

This sequence joins TRBV6-2 or TRBV6-3 and TRBJ1-2, with 11 bases lining up with TRBD1. Germline-derived CDR1 and CDR2 are MNHEY and SVGEGT. The CDR3 has 14 residues. With V trimmed by 2 bases and J by 4 bases, 0 bases remained unmatched. The CDR3 sequence: CASSYGTGGYGYTF. The CDR3 DNA reads as TGTGCCAGCAGTTACGGGACAGGGGGCTATGGCTACACCTTC.

The chain couples TRBV3-1 (or the pseudogene TRBV3-2) to TRBJ2-2, with 7 nucleotides matching TRBD1. The CDR3 extends over 18 amino acids. The germline CDR1 and CDR2 sequences are LGHDT and YNNKEL (reference sequence). Trimming cost V 0 bases and J 6 bases; bases outside gene matches: 13. CDR3 residues: CASSQDDNRGWGSGELFF. The CDR3 bases are TGTGCCAGCAGCCAAGACGACAACAGGGGCTGGGGCTCCGGGGAGCTGTTTTTT.

The gene calls are TRBV28 and TRBJ1-1; 7 bases line up with TRBD1. CDR3 length equals 12 residues. CDR1 is MDHEN, CDR2 SYDVKM, per germline. V shed 6 bases, J shed 11 bases, and the junction held 9 bases outside the gene matches. CDR3 sequence reads: CASSTQTGMAFF. DNA for the CDR3: TGTGCCAGCAGCACCCAGACAGGGATGGCTTTCTTT. Using reference TRBV28 and TRBJ1-1 for the parts outside the CDR3, the full variable domain is DVKVTQSSRYLVKRTGEKVFLECVQDMDHENMFWYRQDPGLGLRLIYFSYDVKMKEKGDIPEGYSVSREKKERFSLILESASTNQTSMYLCASSTQTGMAFFGQGTRLTVV.

The CDR3 DNA follows: TGTGCCACCAGCAGCCCGGGACTAGCGGGGGGTTTGAGCGGCACAGATACGCAGTATTTT. Its translation is CATSSPGLAGGLSGTDTQYF. The gene calls are TRBV15 and TRBJ2-3, with TRBD2 matching 15 bases. CDR3 length: 20 amino acids. With 3 bases clipped from V and 1 base from J, the junction kept 11 bases outside the gene matches. Germline CDR1 reads LNHNV; CDR2 reads YYDKDF (reference sequence).

V is TRBV9 and J is TRBJ2-3, with TRBD1 as a possible D gene (5 bases). Trimming pared 0 bases from V and 3 bases from J, leaving 14 bases between. CDR3 length: 16 residues. CDR1 and CDR2 from the germline V gene are SGDLS and YYNGEE. This CDR3 is CASSVGGPRATDTQYF. CDR3 nucleotide sequence: TGTGCCAGCAGCGTAGGGGGCCCCCGGGCGACAGATACGCAGTATTTT.

The chain links TRBV5-1 to TRBJ1-1; D gene uncertain. Germline CDR1 reads SGHRS; CDR2 reads YFSETQ. Between the trimmed V and J ends, which lost 0 bases and 0 bases, there was a span of 6 bases. The CDR3 totals 14 residues. CDR3 region: CASSLVELNTEAFF. The CDR3 coding sequence is TGCGCCAGCAGCTTGGTGGAGTTGAACACTGAAGCTTTCTTT.

This clone was seen a single time. The chain employs TRBV30 and TRBJ1-1, with a weak D call TRBD1 (5 bases). Germline V lookup: CDR1 GTSNPN, CDR2 SVGIG (reference sequence). The ends were cut back, 0 bases at V and 5 bases at J, with 10 bases in the middle. The CDR3 extends over 13 amino acids. This CDR3 reads CAWSVAKGTEAFF. The CDR3 coding sequence is TGTGCCTGGAGTGTGGCCAAGGGGACTGAAGCTTTCTTT.

The chain couples TRBV12-3 or TRBV12-4 to TRBJ2-1; 15 nucleotides line up with TRBD2. The CDR3 totals 13 residues. Losses at the gene ends were 10 bases for V and 8 bases for J; bases not matched to a gene: 3. The CDR3 here is CATGLAGGDEQFF. The CDR3, as DNA: TGTGCCACCGGACTAGCGGGAGGGGATGAGCAGTTCTTC.